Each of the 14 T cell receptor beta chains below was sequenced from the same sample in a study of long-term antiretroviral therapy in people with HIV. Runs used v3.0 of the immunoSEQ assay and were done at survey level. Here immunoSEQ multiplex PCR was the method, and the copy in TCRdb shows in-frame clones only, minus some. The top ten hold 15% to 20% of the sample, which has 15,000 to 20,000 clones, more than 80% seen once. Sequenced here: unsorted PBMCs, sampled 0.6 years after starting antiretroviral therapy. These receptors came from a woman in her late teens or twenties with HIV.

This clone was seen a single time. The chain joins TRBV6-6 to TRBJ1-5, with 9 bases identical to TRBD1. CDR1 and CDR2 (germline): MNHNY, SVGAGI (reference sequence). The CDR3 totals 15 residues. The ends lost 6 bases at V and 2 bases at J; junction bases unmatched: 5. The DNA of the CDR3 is TGTGCCAGCAGACCCCGGACAGGGGGCAATCAGCCCCAGCATTTT. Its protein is CASRPRTGGNQPQHF.

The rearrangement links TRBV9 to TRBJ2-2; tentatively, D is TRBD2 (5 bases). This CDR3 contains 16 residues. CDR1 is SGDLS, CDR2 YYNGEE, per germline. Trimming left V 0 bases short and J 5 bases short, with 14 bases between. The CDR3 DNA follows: TGTGCCAGCAGCGTAGCCAGCGCCCGAGGGACCGGGGAGCTGTTTTTT. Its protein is CASSVASARGTGELFF.

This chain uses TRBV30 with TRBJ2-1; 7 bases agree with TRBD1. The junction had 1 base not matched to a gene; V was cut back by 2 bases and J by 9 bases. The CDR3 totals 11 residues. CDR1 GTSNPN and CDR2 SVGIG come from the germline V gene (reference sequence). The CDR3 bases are TGTGCCTGGAGTAGGACAGGTGAGCAGTTCTTC. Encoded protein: CAWSRTGEQFF.

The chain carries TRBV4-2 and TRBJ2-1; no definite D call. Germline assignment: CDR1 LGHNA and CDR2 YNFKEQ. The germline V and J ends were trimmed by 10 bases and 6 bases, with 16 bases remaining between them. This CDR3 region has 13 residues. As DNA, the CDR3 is TGTGCCACCTCGCATGAATCGGGCAATGAGCAGTTCTTC. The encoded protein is CATSHESGNEQFF.

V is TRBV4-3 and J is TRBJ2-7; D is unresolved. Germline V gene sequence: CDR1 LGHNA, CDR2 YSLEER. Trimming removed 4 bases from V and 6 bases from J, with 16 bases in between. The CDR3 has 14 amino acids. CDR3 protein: CASSRRYQVPEQYF. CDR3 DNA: TGCGCCAGCAGCCGCCGATATCAGGTTCCCGAGCAGTACTTC.

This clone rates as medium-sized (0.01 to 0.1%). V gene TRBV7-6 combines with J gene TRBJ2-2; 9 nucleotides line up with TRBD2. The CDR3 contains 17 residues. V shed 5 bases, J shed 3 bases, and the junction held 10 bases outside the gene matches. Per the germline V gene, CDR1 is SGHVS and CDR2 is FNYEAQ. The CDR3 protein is CASSPLIAGEYTGELFF. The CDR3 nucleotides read TGTGCCAGCAGCCCCCTAATAGCGGGGGAATACACCGGGGAGCTGTTTTTT.

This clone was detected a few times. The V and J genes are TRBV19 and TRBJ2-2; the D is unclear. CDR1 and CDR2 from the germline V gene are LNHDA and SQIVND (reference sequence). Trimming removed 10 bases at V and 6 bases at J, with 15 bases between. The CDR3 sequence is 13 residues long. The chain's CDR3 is CATDQDGSGELFF. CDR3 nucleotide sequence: TGTGCCACCGACCAGGATGGTTCCGGGGAGCTGTTTTTT.

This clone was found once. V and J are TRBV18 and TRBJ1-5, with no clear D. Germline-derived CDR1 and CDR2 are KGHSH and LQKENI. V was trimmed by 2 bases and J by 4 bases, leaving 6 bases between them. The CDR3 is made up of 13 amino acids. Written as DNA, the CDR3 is TGTGCCAGCTCACCAGGCAGGAATCAGCCCCAGCATTTT. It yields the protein CASSPGRNQPQHF.

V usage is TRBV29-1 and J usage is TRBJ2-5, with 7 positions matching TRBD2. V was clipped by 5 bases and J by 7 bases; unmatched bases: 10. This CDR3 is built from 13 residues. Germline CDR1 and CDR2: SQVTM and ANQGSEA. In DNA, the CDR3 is TGCAGCGTTCGGGGGAGGGACTTCGGGACCCAGTACTTC. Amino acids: CSVRGRDFGTQYF.

CDR3 bases: TGTGCCAGCAGCTCAAAGCCGGACAGGGGGAGGAATTCACCCCTCCACTTT. This translates into CASSSKPDRGRNSPLHF. The genes are TRBV11-3 and TRBJ1-6, with 10 positions matching TRBD1. The CDR3 contains 17 residues. V trimming: 4 bases; J trimming: 7 bases; junction bases outside the gene matches: 10. The germline gives CDR1 SGHNT, CDR2 YENEEA.

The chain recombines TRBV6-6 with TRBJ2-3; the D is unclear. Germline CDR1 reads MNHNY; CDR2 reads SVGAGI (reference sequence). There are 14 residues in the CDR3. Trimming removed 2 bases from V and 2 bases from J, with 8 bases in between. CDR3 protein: CASSYTTNTDTQYF. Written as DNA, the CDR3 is TGTGCCAGCAGTTACACCACGAACACAGATACGCAGTATTTT.

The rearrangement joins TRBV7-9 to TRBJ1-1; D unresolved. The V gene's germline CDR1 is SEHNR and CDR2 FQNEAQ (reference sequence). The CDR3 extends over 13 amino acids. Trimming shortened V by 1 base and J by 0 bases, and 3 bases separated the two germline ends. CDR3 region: CASSLDLNTEAFF. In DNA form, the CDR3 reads TGTGCCAGCAGCTTAGACCTGAACACTGAAGCTTTCTTT.

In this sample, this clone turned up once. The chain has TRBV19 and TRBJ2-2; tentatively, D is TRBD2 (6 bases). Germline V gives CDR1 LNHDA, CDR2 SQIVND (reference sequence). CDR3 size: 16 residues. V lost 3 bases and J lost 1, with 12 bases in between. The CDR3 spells CASSIWWGENTGELFF. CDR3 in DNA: TGTGCCAGTAGTATCTGGTGGGGGGAGAACACCGGGGAGCTGTTTTTT.

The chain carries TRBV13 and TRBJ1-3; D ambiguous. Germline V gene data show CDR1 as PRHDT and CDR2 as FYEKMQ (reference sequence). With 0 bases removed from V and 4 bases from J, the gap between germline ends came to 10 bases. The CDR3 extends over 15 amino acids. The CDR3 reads CASSLGGGTGNTIYF. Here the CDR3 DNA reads TGTGCCAGCAGCTTAGGGGGTGGAACAGGAAACACCATATATTTT.